These 2 T cell receptor beta chains originate from one sample sequenced in a study of cytomegalovirus exposure and HLA in healthy donors. Sequencing was performed with immunoSEQ multiplex PCR; in TCRdb, only in-frame clones are kept and a portion is missing. In the table there are hundreds of thousands of clones, approximately 90% of which are singletons. The sequencing input was PBMCs. These receptors were collected from a woman aged 18-35 years in good health and CMV-seronegative.

The J gene is TRBJ2-7, the V gene TRBV6-5, with TRBD1 matching 11 bases. CDR3 length: 15 amino acids. The V segment lost 2 bases and the J segment 3 bases; nucleotides outside the gene matches: 3. In germline, CDR1 is MNHEY, CDR2 SVGAGI. The CDR3: CASSYPGTGGYEQYF. The CDR3 DNA follows: TGTGCCAGCAGTTACCCCGGGACAGGGGGCTACGAGCAGTACTTC.

This rearrangement joins TRBV25-1 to TRBJ2-3; 9 bases fit TRBD2. The CDR3 is made up of 15 amino acids. Germline CDR1 MGHDK, CDR2 SYGVNS. V was pared by 7 bases and J by 5 bases, with 10 bases of the junction left unmatched. This CDR3 reads CASNRGLAGRDTQYF. In DNA, the CDR3 is TGTGCCAGCAACAGAGGGCTAGCGGGACGAGATACGCAGTATTTT.